A single sample is the source of the 10 T cell receptor beta chains below, sequenced in a study of identical twins. TCRdb processed the 5' RACE reads anew with MiXCR; each CDR3 protein has one entry. The profile shows about 530,000 distinct CDR3 sequences, approximately 20% of them singletons. These data are also associated with another study on yellow fever vaccine responses in identical twins.

The sequenced sample consisted of CD4+ T cells sorted from blood. The receptors come from a woman under 30 in good health.

The chain has TRBV5-1 and TRBJ2-5; 9 positions match TRBD1. CDR1 is SGHRS and CDR2 is YFSETQ in the germline V gene. With 2 bases clipped from V and 2 bases from J, the junction kept 4 bases outside the gene matches. CDR3 length: 15 residues. For the CDR3, the DNA is TGCGCCAGCAGCTTCGGGACAGGGATGCAAGAGACCCAGTACTTC. This gives the protein CASSFGTGMQETQYF. Full variable domain (remainder filled in from reference TRBV5-1 and TRBJ2-5): KAGVTQTPRYLIKTRGQQVTLSCSPISGHRSVSWYQQTPGQGLQFLFEYFSETQRNKGNFPGRFSGRQFSNSRSEMNVSTLELGDSALYLCASSFGTGMQETQYFGPGTRLLVL.

The J gene is TRBJ1-2, the V gene TRBV27; D not resolved. The CDR3 has 12 amino acids. Germline V gene data show CDR1 as MNHEY and CDR2 as SMNVEV (reference sequence). V was trimmed by 6 bases and J by 2 bases, leaving 7 bases between them. The CDR3 sequence is CASRILNYGYTF. DNA of the CDR3: TGTGCCAGCAGAATTTTAAACTATGGCTACACCTTC.

V usage is TRBV10-3 and J usage is TRBJ2-7, with 9 bases identical to TRBD1. CDR1 is ENHRY, CDR2 SYGVKD, per germline. This CDR3 is built from 14 residues. V shed 6 bases and J 5 bases; nucleotides not matched to a gene: 8. The CDR3 region is CAISLGQGFDEQYF. CDR3 in DNA: TGTGCCATCAGCCTGGGACAGGGCTTCGACGAGCAGTACTTC.

The chain links TRBV7-3 to TRBJ2-1; the D is unclear. Germline assignment: CDR1 SGHTA and CDR2 FQGTGA. The CDR3 runs to 14 residues. The germline V and J ends were trimmed by 2 bases and 2 bases, with 7 bases remaining between them. The CDR3 DNA reads TGTGCCAGCAGCTTATCCTCTCCCTACAATGAGCAGTTCTTC. Translated, it gives CASSLSSPYNEQFF.

This clonotype was detected only a few times. The chain recombines TRBV15 with TRBJ1-2; D unresolved. V lost 5 bases, J lost 2 bases, and 6 bases lay in between. CDR3 length: 12 residues. CDR1 LNHNV and CDR2 YYDKDF come from the germline V gene (reference sequence). This CDR3 is CATSEINYGYTF. As DNA, the CDR3 is TGTGCCACCAGCGAGATAAACTATGGCTACACCTTC.

The chain carries TRBV25-1 and TRBJ2-3; no clear D. This CDR3 contains 14 residues. The germline CDR1 and CDR2 sequences are MGHDK and SYGVNS. V gave up 4 bases and J gave up 6 bases, with 14 bases separating them. For the CDR3, the DNA is TGTGCCAGCAGTGGGGCTCCCCCCTCGGATACGCAGTATTTT. It is translated as CASSGAPPSDTQYF.

The rearrangement joins TRBV27 to TRBJ1-6, with TRBD1 matching 7 bases. The CDR3 is made up of 17 amino acids. CDR1 and CDR2 (germline): MNHEY, SMNVEV (reference sequence). Trimming took 8 bases from V and 0 from J; bases not matched to a gene: 10. CDR3 sequence reads: CASGLRQGHSYNSPLHF. CDR3 DNA sequence: TGTGCCAGCGGATTAAGACAGGGACACTCCTATAATTCACCCCTCCACTTT.

This clonotype turned up a few times. This chain uses TRBV5-5 with TRBJ1-2, with TRBD1 matching over 11 bases. J was trimmed by 7 bases and V by 6 bases; bases with no gene match: 8. CDR1 is SGHKS, CDR2 YYEKEE, per germline (reference sequence). The length of the CDR3 is 14 residues. CDR3 sequence reads: CASTWEGQGVGYTF. Written as DNA, the CDR3 is TGTGCCAGCACCTGGGAGGGACAGGGGGTTGGCTACACCTTC.

This chain links TRBV6-5 with TRBJ1-6, with D possibly TRBD1 on 6 matching bases. In germline, CDR1 is MNHEY, CDR2 SVGAGI. The CDR3 is made up of 15 amino acids. V was trimmed by 0 bases and J by 9 bases, leaving 12 bases between them. CDR3 loop: CASSYSRGAGSPLHF. The CDR3 DNA sequence: TGTGCCAGCAGTTACTCACGGGGGGCGGGTTCACCCCTCCACTTT.

The V call is TRBV2, the J call TRBJ1-5; tentatively, D is TRBD1 (5 bases). This CDR3 contains 15 residues. Germline V gene sequence: CDR1 SNHLY, CDR2 FYNNEI. Trimming shortened V by 1 base and J by 4 bases, and 11 bases separated the two germline ends. The CDR3 nucleotides are TGTGCCAGCAGTGAAGAGGGGTTTGGAAATCAGCCCCAGCATTTT. Protein sequence: CASSEEGFGNQPQHF.